This TCR beta chain emerged from a study of cytomegalovirus exposure and HLA in healthy donors. Findings and caveats of the study: HLA-A and HLA-B allele assignments for most subjects were reportedly predicted accurately using TCR beta sequences. A later analysis showed HLA-associated TCR beta chains outstripping equally common others in clonal expansion.

Although they were nominally healthy when sampled, donors likely had unrecorded immune exposures. Turning to this clone: The antigen remains unidentified.

PCR involved 60 Vbeta and 13 Jbeta primers. Generated by immunoSEQ multiplex PCR, the TCRdb table keeps only in-frame clones and is missing some. The sample includes approximately 70,000 clones, around three quarters of them seen just once. This clonotype was obtained from a man aged 50-60 years in good health and CMV-seronegative. The specimen sequenced was PBMCs.

DNA of the CDR3: TGCGCCAGCAGTCCCGACAGGCAAGAGACCCAGTACTTC. Protein product: CASSPDRQETQYF. The chain employs TRBV5-1 and TRBJ2-5, with D possibly matching TRBD1 (6 bases). This CDR3 is built from 13 residues. Trimming took 5 bases from V and 2 from J, leaving 10 bases between them. Germline V CDR1 and CDR2: SGHRS, YFSETQ.